Shown below are 18 T cell receptor beta chains from a single sample sequenced in a study of T cell changes during pregnancy in multiple sclerosis. The repertoire was sequenced with immunoSEQ multiplex PCR; TCRdb's copy has only in-frame clones and lacks some. The profile shows 85,000 to 100,000 clones, approximately 92% of them singletons. Sequenced material: peripheral blood, taken after pregnancy. Receptor source: a female donor with multiple sclerosis, enrolled in a pregnancy study.

This clone is medium-sized by share. The chain uses TRBV6-4 and TRBJ2-3, with TRBD2 matching over 11 bases. The trim removed 7 bases at V and 5 bases at J, leaving 8 bases unmatched. Germline values: CDR1 MRHNA, CDR2 SNTAGT. The CDR3 runs to 15 residues. CDR3 nucleotides: TGTGCCAGCACGTCTTCTAGCGGGGGGTTAGATACGCAGTATTTT. This encodes CASTSSSGGLDTQYF.

The CDR3 sequence: CASSSGQGEGYTF. The CDR3, as DNA: TGTGCCAGCAGTTCGGGACAGGGGGAAGGCTACACCTTC. This chain joins TRBV27 and TRBJ1-2; 11 bases map to TRBD1. Germline CDR1 MNHEY, CDR2 SMNVEV (reference sequence). Losses at the gene ends were 4 bases for V and 8 bases for J; bases not matched to a gene: 3. CDR3 length: 13 residues.

The count of this clone is one. The chain uses TRBV30 and TRBJ2-3; D is undetermined. Deletions cut 0 bases from V and 0 bases from J, with 10 bases between. Germline CDR1 and CDR2: GTSNPN and SVGIG (reference sequence). The CDR3 has 15 amino acids. The CDR3: CAWSVETASTDTQYF. The CDR3 DNA is TGTGCCTGGAGTGTTGAAACAGCTAGCACAGATACGCAGTATTTT.

The rearrangement joins TRBV5-6 to TRBJ2-7, with TRBD2 as a possible D gene (5 bases). Trimming took off 5 bases at V and 2 bases at J, with 14 bases between the two ends. CDR1 is SGHDT and CDR2 is YYEEEE in the germline V gene. This CDR3 is built from 14 residues. The CDR3 nucleotides are TGTGCCAGCAGGGGCGTCGGGGTAACCTACGAGCAGTACTTC. Residues: CASRGVGVTYEQYF.

The rearrangement joins TRBV5-1 to TRBJ1-1; D is uncertain. The CDR3 totals 16 residues. The V gene lost 0 bases and the J gene lost 0 bases, with 12 bases spanning the gap. CDR1 is SGHRS and CDR2 is YFSETQ in the germline V gene. This CDR3 is CASSLGMSNLNTEAFF. In DNA, the CDR3 is TGCGCCAGCAGCTTGGGAATGAGCAACTTGAACACTGAAGCTTTCTTT. The whole variable domain, remainder taken from reference TRBV5-1 and TRBJ1-1, is KAGVTQTPRYLIKTRGQQVTLSCSPISGHRSVSWYQQTPGQGLQFLFEYFSETQRNKGNFPGRFSGRQFSNSRSEMNVSTLELGDSALYLCASSLGMSNLNTEAFFGQGTRLTVV.

The table lists this clone with a count of one. V usage is TRBV9 and J usage is TRBJ2-5; TRBD2 is a possible D gene (7 bases). Trimming stripped 4 bases from V and 5 bases from J, with 15 bases between. This CDR3 comprises 14 residues. Germline-derived CDR1 and CDR2 are SGDLS and YYNGEE. The CDR3 nucleotides read TGTGCCAGCAGCCAACTCCCGGGGGGCGAGACCCAGTACTTC. Protein: CASSQLPGGETQYF. Combining the CDR3 with reference TRBV9 and TRBJ2-5 gives the whole variable domain DSGVTQTPKHLITATGQRVTLRCSPRSGDLSVYWYQQSLDQGLQFLIQYYNGEERAKGNILERFSAQQFPDLHSELNLSSLELGDSALYFCASSQLPGGETQYFGPGTRLLVL.

CDR3 sequence: CASSLTATGTLETEAFF. CDR3 bases: TGTGCCAGCAGTTTAACTGCTACAGGCACGTTGGAGACTGAAGCTTTCTTT. The gene calls are TRBV27 and TRBJ1-1; D is possibly TRBD1 (5 bases). V lost 2 bases and J lost 5, with 21 bases in between. The CDR3 extends over 17 amino acids. From germline, CDR1 is MNHEY and CDR2 SMNVEV (reference sequence).

The chain couples TRBV6-1 to TRBJ1-2; TRBD1 aligns across 11 bases. CDR1 and CDR2 from the germline V gene are MNHNS and SASEGT. The CDR3 is made up of 15 amino acids. V trimming: 6 bases; J trimming: 3 bases; junction bases outside the gene matches: 6. CDR3 coding DNA: TGTGCCAGCAGAGCGGGACAGGGGGTTTACTATGGCTACACCTTC. It translates to CASRAGQGVYYGYTF.

The V and J genes are TRBV28 and TRBJ2-2, with 7 nucleotides matching TRBD2. V was pared by 5 bases and J by 7 bases, with 10 bases of the junction left unmatched. The CDR3 has 15 amino acids. Germline V lookup: CDR1 MDHEN, CDR2 SYDVKM. The CDR3 DNA follows: TGTGCCAGCAGTCGGGGTGTACGGGAGGTCGGGGAGCTGTTTTTT. Its protein product is CASSRGVREVGELFF.

V and J are TRBV7-2 and TRBJ2-5; 7 nucleotides match TRBD2. V lost 6 bases, J lost 0 bases, and 4 bases stayed unmatched. The CDR3 length is 14 residues. Germline CDR1 is SGHTA and CDR2 is FQGNSA. The CDR3 reads CASSLAEYQETQYF. CDR3 DNA sequence: TGTGCCAGCAGTCTAGCGGAGTACCAAGAGACCCAGTACTTC. Filled out from reference TRBV7-2 and TRBJ2-5, the complete variable domain reads GAGVSQSPSNKVTEKGKDVELRCDPISGHTALYWYRQSLGQGLEFLIYFQGNSAPDKSGLPSDRFSAERTGGSVSTLTIQRTQQEDSAVYLCASSLAEYQETQYFGPGTRLLVL.

V and J are TRBV6-5 and TRBJ2-1; perhaps TRBD1 as D (5 bases). The CDR3 contains 11 residues. Trimming removed 6 bases at V and 13 bases at J, with 13 bases between. CDR1 and CDR2 (germline): MNHEY, SVGAGI. The DNA for the CDR3 is TGTGCCAGCAGAGTGCAGGGTTCACAGTTCTTC. Residues: CASRVQGSQFF.

The CDR3 DNA reads TGTGCCAGCAGTTACTCCTCTCCTTACTACGAGCAGTACTTC. Its translation is CASSYSSPYYEQYF. This chain joins TRBV6-5 and TRBJ2-7; no firm D call. V was trimmed by 0 bases and J by 3 bases, leaving 9 bases between them. The CDR3 extends over 14 amino acids. Germline assignment: CDR1 MNHEY and CDR2 SVGAGI.

The genes are TRBV6-5 and TRBJ1-2; D remains ambiguous. Trimming took 11 bases from V and 4 from J, leaving 14 bases between them. Per germline, CDR1 MNHEY and CDR2 SVGAGI. The CDR3 runs 12 residues. The CDR3 is CACHSSSYGYTF. Written as DNA, the CDR3 is TGTGCCTGCCACTCTTCGTCCTATGGCTACACCTTC.

The chain employs TRBV30 and TRBJ1-3; 7 nucleotides agree with TRBD1. The J segment lost 2 bases and the V segment lost 5 bases, leaving 6 bases of the junction unmatched. The germline V gene encodes CDR1 GTSNPN and CDR2 SVGIG (reference sequence). CDR3 length equals 14 residues. The CDR3 sequence is CAWETRGAGNTIYF. The CDR3 coding sequence is TGTGCCTGGGAAACCAGGGGGGCTGGAAACACCATATATTTT.

J is TRBJ2-7 and V is TRBV18, with a weak D call TRBD1 (6 bases). This CDR3 is built from 15 residues. V gave up 3 bases and J gave up 1 base, with 13 bases separating them. Germline V CDR1 and CDR2: KGHSH, LQKENI. CDR3 sequence reads: CASSPPEGESYEQYF. Written as DNA, the CDR3 is TGTGCCAGCTCACCCCCTGAGGGGGAATCCTACGAGCAGTACTTC.

The chain uses TRBV7-9 and TRBJ2-5, with D possibly matching TRBD1 (7 bases). The CDR3 covers 15 residues. V shed 5 bases and J shed 7 bases, with 20 bases lying between them. In germline, CDR1 is SEHNR, CDR2 FQNEAQ (reference sequence). This CDR3 reads CASSTLIRGEGTQYF. CDR3 nucleotides: TGTGCCAGCAGCACCCTAATCAGGGGGGAAGGGACCCAGTACTTC.

The chain joins TRBV15 to TRBJ1-3, with TRBD1 as a possible D gene (6 bases). The CDR3 runs 23 residues. The V gene's germline CDR1 is LNHNV and CDR2 YYDKDF (reference sequence). V lost 1 base, J lost 0 bases, and 31 bases lay in between. The CDR3 DNA is TGTGCCACCAGCAGAGTTAGGCAGAGTTCTGCAGGAGTTGGCAGGGGCTCTGGAAACACCATATATTTT. Translated: CATSRVRQSSAGVGRGSGNTIYF. The variable domain in full, completed from reference TRBV15 and TRBJ1-3, reads DAMVIQNPRYQVTQFGKPVTLSCSQTLNHNVMYWYQQKSSQAPKLLFHYYDKDFNNEADTPDNFQSRRPNTSFCFLDIRSPGLGDTAMYLCATSRVRQSSAGVGRGSGNTIYFGEGSWLTVV.

The gene calls are TRBV5-1 and TRBJ1-2; D is perhaps TRBD1 (5 bases). The CDR3 has 13 residues. The V and J ends lost 3 bases and 4 bases respectively, with 10 bases between them. CDR1 and CDR2 (germline): SGHRS, YFSETQ. Here the CDR3 reads CASSYGQGYGYTF. The CDR3 DNA follows: TGCGCCAGCAGCTACGGGCAGGGCTATGGCTACACCTTC. Full variable domain (missing parts from reference TRBV5-1 and TRBJ1-2): KAGVTQTPRYLIKTRGQQVTLSCSPISGHRSVSWYQQTPGQGLQFLFEYFSETQRNKGNFPGRFSGRQFSNSRSEMNVSTLELGDSALYLCASSYGQGYGYTFGSGTRLTVV.